This T cell receptor (beta chain) originates from a study of blood T cells in healthy people across ages. At the level of the study: There was about one barcoded beta molecule captured by template switching per two T cells.

Germline V lookup: CDR1 MDHEN, CDR2 SYDVKM. V trimming: 6 bases; J trimming: 5 bases; junction bases outside the gene matches: 13. This CDR3 is built from 16 residues. The study drew donors from healthy Caucasian individuals in Russia aged 6 to 90. A J-beta primer mix and a sample-barcoded 5' primer were used in a second PCR of roughly 7 to 12 cycles. TCRdb independently ran MiXCR on the 5' RACE reads; one entry per CDR3 protein. Here the sample spans about 640,000 distinct CDR3 sequences, 35% to 50% being singletons. About this clonotype itself: Its antigen is unidentified.

Study-wide findings and caveats: Fewer expanded clones and more diversity marked long-lived versus aged donors. Naive T cell percentage by flow cytometry tracked strongly with beta diversity.

The chain uses TRBV28 and TRBJ1-2; 9 positions agree with TRBD1. This TCR was recovered from a man of 80 years or more in good health. The specimen sequenced was blood. CDR3 loop: CASRRENRGRGYGYTF. The CDR3 DNA reads TGTGCCAGCAGAAGAGAGAACAGGGGGCGAGGATATGGCTACACCTTC.